The 12 T cell receptor beta chains below all came from one sample that was sequenced in a study of T cell responses to AZD1222 COVID-19 vaccine. Only in-frame clones appear in the TCRdb table, and some are missing; sequencing was by immunoSEQ multiplex PCR. Of roughly 93,000 clones in the sample, around 92% were seen once. The source material was peripheral blood, sampled on day 0 of MenACWY control vaccination. These receptors were taken from an adult in good health.

This sequence joins TRBV30 and TRBJ1-4, with D unclear. The CDR3 contains 11 residues. Per the germline V gene, CDR1 is GTSNPN and CDR2 is SVGIG (reference sequence). Trimming stripped 0 bases from V and 13 bases from J, with 9 bases between. The CDR3 loop is CAWSVGGILFF. The DNA of the CDR3 is TGTGCCTGGAGTGTAGGTGGGATACTGTTTTTT.

The V gene is TRBV28, the J gene TRBJ1-1; D is perhaps TRBD1 (6 bases). The germline V gene has CDR1 MDHEN and CDR2 SYDVKM. This CDR3 region has 14 residues. Trimming took off 3 bases at V and 1 base at J, with 9 bases between the two ends. CDR3 DNA sequence: TGTGCCAGCAGTTTGGGGGGCGCGAACACTGAAGCTTTCTTT. Translated: CASSLGGANTEAFF. The entire variable domain, with the rest obtained from reference TRBV28 and TRBJ1-1, is as follows: DVKVTQSSRYLVKRTGEKVFLECVQDMDHENMFWYRQDPGLGLRLIYFSYDVKMKEKGDIPEGYSVSREKKERFSLILESASTNQTSMYLCASSLGGANTEAFFGQGTRLTVV.

The J gene is TRBJ1-2, the V gene TRBV7-2; tentatively, D is TRBD1 (5 bases). Trimming cost V 5 bases and J 5 bases, with 12 bases left between them. The CDR3 is 13 amino acids. Germline-derived CDR1 and CDR2 are SGHTA and FQGNSA. DNA for the CDR3: TGTGCCAGCAGCCGATCAGGGCATTATGGCTACACCTTC. Residues: CASSRSGHYGYTF.

The chain joins TRBV2 to TRBJ2-1, with 9 bases lining up with TRBD2. Germline V CDR1 and CDR2: SNHLY, FYNNEI. V was clipped by 3 bases and J by 9 bases; unmatched bases: 6. The CDR3 consists of 14 residues. The CDR3 DNA is TGTGCCAGCAGTGACGGGCTAGCGGGGTTTGAGCAGTTCTTC. Translating it yields CASSDGLAGFEQFF.

The rearrangement uses TRBV7-9 and TRBJ1-6; D perhaps matches TRBD1 (6 bases). The germline V and J ends were trimmed by 2 bases and 8 bases, with 13 bases remaining between them. This CDR3 comprises 15 residues. Germline CDR1 SEHNR, CDR2 FQNEAQ (reference sequence). CDR3 in amino acids: CASSLKGPGDSPLHF. The DNA of the CDR3 is TGTGCCAGCAGCTTAAAAGGGCCAGGGGATTCACCCCTCCACTTT. Full variable domain (missing parts from reference TRBV7-9 and TRBJ1-6): DTGVSQNPRHKITKRGQNVTFRCDPISEHNRLYWYRQTLGQGPEFLTYFQNEAQLEKSRLLSDRFSAERPKGSFSTLEIQRTEQGDSAMYLCASSLKGPGDSPLHFGNGTRLTVT.

CDR3 protein: CASSSQEGKRFF. Written as DNA, the CDR3 is TGTGCCAGCAGCTCCCAAGAGGGAAAGCGGTTTTTT. This chain links TRBV5-6 with TRBJ1-4; D is unclear. CDR3 length: 12 residues. CDR1 is SGHDT, CDR2 YYEEEE, per germline. Trimming took 3 bases from V and 16 from J, leaving 16 bases between them.

A few counts support this clone. The chain combines TRBV21-1 with TRBJ1-5; TRBD1, the D gene given by the table, was not confirmed from the DNA. TRBV21-1 is flagged as a pseudogene. The CDR3 has 14 residues. The CDR3 region is CASPRNRMGQPQHF. The DNA for the CDR3 is TGTGCCAGCCCGAGGAACAGGATGGGTCAGCCCCAGCATTTT.

The chain uses TRBV7-9 and TRBJ2-5, with D perhaps assigned TRBD1 or TRBD2 (6 bases each). This CDR3 has 14 amino acids. From germline, CDR1 is SEHNR and CDR2 FQNEAQ (reference sequence). Trimming removed 3 bases from V and 5 bases from J, with 13 bases in between. The DNA of the CDR3 is TGTGCCAGCAGCTTGTGGGGGGCAGGGGAGACCCAGTACTTC. Protein: CASSLWGAGETQYF.

CDR3 bases: TGTGCCAGCAGGCTGGTCTGGGGCACTGAAGCTTTCTTT. Amino acid sequence: CASRLVWGTEAFF. The chain combines TRBV6-5 with TRBJ1-1; D remains unclear. V was pared by 6 bases and J by 4 bases, with 12 bases between. Germline CDR1 MNHEY, CDR2 SVGAGI. The CDR3 runs to 13 residues.

The chain is built from TRBV19 and TRBJ1-1, with 9 bases fitting TRBD1. This CDR3 is 17 amino acids long. Germline V CDR1 and CDR2: LNHDA, SQIVND (reference sequence). The J segment lost 8 bases and the V segment lost 5 bases, leaving 18 bases of the junction unmatched. The DNA for the CDR3 is TGTGCCAGTAGTTTCTCATGGACCGGGACAGGGAGGGTCGAAGCTTTCTTT. Its translation: CASSFSWTGTGRVEAFF.

The chain has TRBV9 and TRBJ2-1; D is unresolved. Germline V gene sequence: CDR1 SGDLS, CDR2 YYNGEE. CDR3 size: 15 residues. Trimming took off 0 bases at V and 7 bases at J, with 14 bases between the two ends. CDR3 nucleotides: TGTGCCAGCAGCGTAGACTCCCACGAGGTGAATGAGCAGTTCTTC. Translating it yields CASSVDSHEVNEQFF. Using reference TRBV9 and TRBJ2-1 for the parts outside the CDR3, the full variable domain is DSGVTQTPKHLITATGQRVTLRCSPRSGDLSVYWYQQSLDQGLQFLIQYYNGEERAKGNILERFSAQQFPDLHSELNLSSLELGDSALYFCASSVDSHEVNEQFFGPGTRLTVL.

This chain connects TRBV2 to TRBJ1-6, with D maybe TRBD1 (6 bases). Deletions cut 6 bases from V and 4 bases from J, with 10 bases between. Germline loops: CDR1 SNHLY, CDR2 FYNNEI. This CDR3 contains 14 residues. This chain's CDR3 is CASSVRGYNSPLHF. The CDR3 DNA reads TGTGCCAGCAGCGTCAGGGGATATAATTCACCCCTCCACTTT. The whole variable domain, filled in from reference TRBV2 and TRBJ1-6, reads EPEVTQTPSHQVTQMGQEVILRCVPISNHLYFYWYRQILGQKVEFLVSFYNNEISEKSEIFDDQFSVERPDGSNFTLKIRSTKLEDSAMYFCASSVRGYNSPLHFGNGTRLTVT.